One and the same sample provided the 2 T cell receptor beta chains below, sequenced in a study of a mutant IDH1 vaccine in newly diagnosed glioma. Their recognized antigens are unknown. Here immunoSEQ multiplex PCR was the method, and the copy in TCRdb shows in-frame clones only, minus some. Here the sample spans tens of thousands of clones, less than 80% being singletons. The sample's time point: week 35, safety follow-up. Each dose delivered 300 ug of mutant IDH1 20-mer peptide subcutaneously with imiquimod. Sequences were derived from PBMCs, sampled from a glioma patient whose treatment included an IDH1 peptide vaccine. Source of these receptors: a man aged 35-49 years with glioma.

This clone was seen at least ten times. The chain employs TRBV9 and TRBJ2-7, with D unclear. V gave up 3 bases and J gave up 5 bases, with 12 bases separating them. Germline CDR1 reads SGDLS; CDR2 reads YYNGEE. This CDR3 contains 13 residues. This CDR3 is CASSARVNDEQYV. The CDR3 DNA reads TGTGCCAGCAGCGCACGGGTCAACGACGAGCAGTACGTC.

The CDR3 DNA is TGTGCCAGCAGCTTACGTGGGACAGGGGGCGCCCCTGGGGCCAACGTCCTGACTTTC. Translating it yields CASSLRGTGGAPGANVLTF. V gene TRBV7-9 combines with J gene TRBJ2-6, with TRBD1 matching over 12 bases. The CDR3 length is 19 residues. The V segment lost 2 bases and the J segment 2 bases; nucleotides outside the gene matches: 7. Germline V gives CDR1 SEHNR, CDR2 FQNEAQ (reference sequence). The whole variable domain, filled in from reference TRBV7-9 and TRBJ2-6, reads DTGVSQNPRHKITKRGQNVTFRCDPISEHNRLYWYRQTLGQGPEFLTYFQNEAQLEKSRLLSDRFSAERPKGSFSTLEIQRTEQGDSAMYLCASSLRGTGGAPGANVLTFGAGSRLTVL.